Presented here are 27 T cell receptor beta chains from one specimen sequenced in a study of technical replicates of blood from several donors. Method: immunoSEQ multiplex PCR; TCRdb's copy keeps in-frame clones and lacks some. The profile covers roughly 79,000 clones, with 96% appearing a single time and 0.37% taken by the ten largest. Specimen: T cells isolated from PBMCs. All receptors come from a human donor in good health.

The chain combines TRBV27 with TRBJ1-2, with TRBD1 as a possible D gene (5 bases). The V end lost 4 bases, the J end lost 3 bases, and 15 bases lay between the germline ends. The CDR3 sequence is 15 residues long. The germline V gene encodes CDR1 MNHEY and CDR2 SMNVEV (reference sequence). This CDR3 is CASSSPTTGYYGYTF. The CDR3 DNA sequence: TGTGCCAGCAGTTCACCTACTACAGGCTACTATGGCTACACCTTC.

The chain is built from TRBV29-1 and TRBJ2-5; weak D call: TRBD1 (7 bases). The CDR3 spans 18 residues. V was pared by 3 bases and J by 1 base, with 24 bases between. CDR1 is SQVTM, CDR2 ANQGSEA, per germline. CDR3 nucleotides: TGCAGCGTTGAGGACAGGACAGGAGGGGTATCCTTCCAAGAGACCCAGTACTTC. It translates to CSVEDRTGGVSFQETQYF.

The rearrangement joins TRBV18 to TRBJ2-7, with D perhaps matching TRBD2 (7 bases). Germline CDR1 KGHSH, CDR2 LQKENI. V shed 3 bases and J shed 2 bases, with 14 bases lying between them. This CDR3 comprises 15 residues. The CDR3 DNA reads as TGTGCCAGCTCACCTCCTGGGGGGGCCACCTACGAGCAGTACTTC. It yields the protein CASSPPGGATYEQYF.

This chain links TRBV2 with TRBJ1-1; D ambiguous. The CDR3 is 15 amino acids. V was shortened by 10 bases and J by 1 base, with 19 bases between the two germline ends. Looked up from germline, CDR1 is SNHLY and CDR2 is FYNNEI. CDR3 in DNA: TGTGCCATCCCTACGGCCGGGGAAACGAACACTGAAGCTTTCTTT. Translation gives CAIPTAGETNTEAFF.

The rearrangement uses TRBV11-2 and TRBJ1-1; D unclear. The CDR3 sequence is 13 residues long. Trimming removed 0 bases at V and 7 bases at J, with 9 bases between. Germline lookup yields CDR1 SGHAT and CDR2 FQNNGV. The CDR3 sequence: CASSLDLGVEAFF. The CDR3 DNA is TGTGCCAGCAGCTTAGATCTAGGTGTTGAAGCTTTCTTT.

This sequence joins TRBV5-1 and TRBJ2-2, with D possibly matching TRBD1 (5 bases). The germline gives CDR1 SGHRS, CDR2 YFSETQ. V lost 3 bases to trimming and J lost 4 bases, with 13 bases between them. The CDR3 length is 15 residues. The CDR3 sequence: CASSSPTAGTGELFF. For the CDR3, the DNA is TGCGCCAGCAGCTCACCGACAGCAGGCACCGGGGAGCTGTTTTTT.

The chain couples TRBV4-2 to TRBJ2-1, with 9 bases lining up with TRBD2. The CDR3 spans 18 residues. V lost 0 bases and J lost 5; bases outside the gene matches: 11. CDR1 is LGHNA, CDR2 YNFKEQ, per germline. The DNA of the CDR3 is TGTGCCAGCAGCCAAGATGCGGGAATAGCGGGAGAGCACAATGAGCAGTTCTTC. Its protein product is CASSQDAGIAGEHNEQFF.

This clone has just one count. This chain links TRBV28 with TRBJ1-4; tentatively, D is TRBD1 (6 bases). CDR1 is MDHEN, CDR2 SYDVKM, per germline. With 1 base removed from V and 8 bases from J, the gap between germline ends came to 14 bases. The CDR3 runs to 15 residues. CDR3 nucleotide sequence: TGTGCCAGCAGTTTATTTGAGGGGGAATCGGAAAAACTGTTTTTT. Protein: CASSLFEGESEKLFF.

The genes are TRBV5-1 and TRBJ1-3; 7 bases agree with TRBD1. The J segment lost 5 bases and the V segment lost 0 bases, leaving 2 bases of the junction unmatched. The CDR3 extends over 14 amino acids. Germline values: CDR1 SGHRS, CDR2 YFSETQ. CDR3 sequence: CASSLETGRNTIYF. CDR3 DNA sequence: TGCGCCAGCAGCTTGGAGACAGGGAGAAACACCATATATTTT.

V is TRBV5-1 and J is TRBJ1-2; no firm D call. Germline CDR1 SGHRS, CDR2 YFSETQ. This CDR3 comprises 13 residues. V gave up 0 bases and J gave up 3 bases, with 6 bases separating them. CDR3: CASSLGGDYGYTF. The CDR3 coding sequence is TGCGCCAGCAGCTTGGGAGGTGACTATGGCTACACCTTC.

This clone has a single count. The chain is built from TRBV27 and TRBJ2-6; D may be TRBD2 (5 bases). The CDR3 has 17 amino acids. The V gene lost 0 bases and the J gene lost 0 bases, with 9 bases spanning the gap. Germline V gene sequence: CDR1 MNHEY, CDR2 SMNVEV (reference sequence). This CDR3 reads CASSLSAALSGANVLTF. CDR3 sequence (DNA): TGTGCCAGCAGTTTATCAGCGGCCCTCTCTGGGGCCAACGTCCTGACTTTC.

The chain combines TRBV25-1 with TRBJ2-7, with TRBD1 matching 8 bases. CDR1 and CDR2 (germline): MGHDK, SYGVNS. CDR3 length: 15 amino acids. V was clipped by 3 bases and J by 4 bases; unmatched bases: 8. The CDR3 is CASSDYDRGAYEQYF. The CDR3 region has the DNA TGTGCCAGCAGTGACTATGACAGGGGTGCTTACGAGCAGTACTTC.

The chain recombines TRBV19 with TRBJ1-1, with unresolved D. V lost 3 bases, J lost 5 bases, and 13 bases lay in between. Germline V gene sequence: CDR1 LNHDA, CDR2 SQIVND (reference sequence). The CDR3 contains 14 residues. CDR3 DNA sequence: TGTGCCAGTAGTATTGATCGGGAAAGAACTGAAGCTTTCTTT. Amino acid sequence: CASSIDRERTEAFF. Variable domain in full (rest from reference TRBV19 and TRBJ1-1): DGGITQSPKYLFRKEGQNVTLSCEQNLNHDAMYWYRQDPGQGLRLIYYSQIVNDFQKGDIAEGYSVSREKKESFPLTVTSAQKNPTAFYLCASSIDRERTEAFFGQGTRLTVV.

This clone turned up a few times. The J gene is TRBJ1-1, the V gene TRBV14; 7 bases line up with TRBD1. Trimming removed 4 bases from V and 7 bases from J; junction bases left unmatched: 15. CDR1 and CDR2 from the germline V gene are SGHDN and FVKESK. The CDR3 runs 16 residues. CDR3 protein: CASSPIYGRGVYEAFF. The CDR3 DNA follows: TGTGCCAGCAGCCCGATTTACGGCAGGGGGGTCTATGAAGCTTTCTTT.

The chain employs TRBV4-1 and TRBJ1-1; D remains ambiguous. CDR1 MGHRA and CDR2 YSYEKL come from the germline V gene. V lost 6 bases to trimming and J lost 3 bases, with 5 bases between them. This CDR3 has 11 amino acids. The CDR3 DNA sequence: TGCGCCAGCAGTCGTCACACTGAAGCTTTCTTT. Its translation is CASSRHTEAFF.

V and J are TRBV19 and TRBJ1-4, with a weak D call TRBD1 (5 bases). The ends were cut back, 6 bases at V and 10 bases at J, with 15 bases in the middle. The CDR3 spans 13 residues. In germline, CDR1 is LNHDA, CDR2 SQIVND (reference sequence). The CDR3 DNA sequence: TGTGCCAGTAGCGAGCAGGGTCTTGGAAAACTGTTTTTT. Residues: CASSEQGLGKLFF.

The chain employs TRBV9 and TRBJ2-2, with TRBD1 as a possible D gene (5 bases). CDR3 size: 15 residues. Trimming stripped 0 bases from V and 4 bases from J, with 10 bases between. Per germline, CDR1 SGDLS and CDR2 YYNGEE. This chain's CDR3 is CASSVAGLGTGELFF. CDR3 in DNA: TGTGCCAGCAGCGTAGCAGGGTTGGGCACCGGGGAGCTGTTTTTT.

The CDR3 DNA sequence: TGTGCCAGCAGCCAAGGGACAGGGACTTTCTACGAGCAGTACTTC. Translated, it gives CASSQGTGTFYEQYF. J is TRBJ2-7 and V is TRBV14, with 8 bases matching TRBD1. Trimming cost V 1 base and J 3 bases; bases outside gene matches: 5. Germline V gives CDR1 SGHDN, CDR2 FVKESK. The CDR3 has 15 residues.

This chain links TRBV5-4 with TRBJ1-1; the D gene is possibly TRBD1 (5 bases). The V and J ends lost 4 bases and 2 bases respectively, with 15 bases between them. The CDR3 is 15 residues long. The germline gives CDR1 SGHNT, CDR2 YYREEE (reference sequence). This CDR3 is CASSRPGLINTEAFF. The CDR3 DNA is TGTGCCAGCAGCCGTCCGGGACTCATAAACACTGAAGCTTTCTTT.

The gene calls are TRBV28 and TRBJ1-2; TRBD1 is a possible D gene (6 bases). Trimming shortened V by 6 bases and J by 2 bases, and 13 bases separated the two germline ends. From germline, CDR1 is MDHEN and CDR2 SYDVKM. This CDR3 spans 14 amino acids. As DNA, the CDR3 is TGTGCCAGCAGCCCCCACAGGGCGAACTATGGCTACACCTTC. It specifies CASSPHRANYGYTF.

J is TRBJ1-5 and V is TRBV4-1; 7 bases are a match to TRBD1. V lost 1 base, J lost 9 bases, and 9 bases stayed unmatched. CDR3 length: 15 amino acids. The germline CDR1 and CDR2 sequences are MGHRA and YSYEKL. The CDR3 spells CASSQGQGDQGPQHF. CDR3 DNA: TGCGCCAGCAGCCAAGGACAGGGAGACCAGGGGCCCCAGCATTTT.

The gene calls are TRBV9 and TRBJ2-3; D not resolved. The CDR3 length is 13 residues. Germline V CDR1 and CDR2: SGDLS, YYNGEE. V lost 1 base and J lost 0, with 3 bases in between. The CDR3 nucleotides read TGTGCCAGCAGCGTAATAAGCACAGATACGCAGTATTTT. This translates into CASSVISTDTQYF.

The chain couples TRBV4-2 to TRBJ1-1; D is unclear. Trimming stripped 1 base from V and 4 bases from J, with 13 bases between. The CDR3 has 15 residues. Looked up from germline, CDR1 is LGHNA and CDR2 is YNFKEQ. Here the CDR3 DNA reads TGTGCCAGCAGCCAAGCGGTCTTAGAATTCACTGAAGCTTTCTTT. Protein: CASSQAVLEFTEAFF.

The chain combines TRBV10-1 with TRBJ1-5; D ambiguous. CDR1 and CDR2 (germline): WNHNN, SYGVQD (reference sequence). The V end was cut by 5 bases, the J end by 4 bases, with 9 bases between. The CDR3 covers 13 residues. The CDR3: CASSLTRNQPQHF. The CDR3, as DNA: TGCGCCAGCAGTTTAACAAGAAATCAGCCCCAGCATTTT.

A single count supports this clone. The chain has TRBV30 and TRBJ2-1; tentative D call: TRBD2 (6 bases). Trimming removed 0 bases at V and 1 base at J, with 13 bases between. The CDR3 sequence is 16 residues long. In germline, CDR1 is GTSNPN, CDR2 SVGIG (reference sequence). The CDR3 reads CAWSVLPSASYNEQFF. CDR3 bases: TGTGCCTGGAGTGTACTTCCTAGCGCTTCCTACAATGAGCAGTTCTTC. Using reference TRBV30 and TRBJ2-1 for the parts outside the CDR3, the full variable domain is SQTIHQWPATLVQPVGSPLSLECTVEGTSNPNLYWYRQAAGRGLQLLFYSVGIGQISSEVPQNLSASRPQDRQFILSSKKLLLSDSGFYLCAWSVLPSASYNEQFFGPGTRLTVL.

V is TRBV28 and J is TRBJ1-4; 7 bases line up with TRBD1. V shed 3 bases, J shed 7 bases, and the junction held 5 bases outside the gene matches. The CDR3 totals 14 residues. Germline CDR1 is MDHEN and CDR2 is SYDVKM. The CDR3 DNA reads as TGTGCCAGCAGTTTGGGTGGGACAGTTGAAAAACTGTTTTTT. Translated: CASSLGGTVEKLFF.

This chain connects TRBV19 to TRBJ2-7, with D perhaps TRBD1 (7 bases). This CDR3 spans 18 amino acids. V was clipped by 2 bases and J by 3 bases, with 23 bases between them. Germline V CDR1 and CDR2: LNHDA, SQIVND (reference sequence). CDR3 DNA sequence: TGTGCCAGTAGTATAATAGCTCCGGGGCAGGGGGGACTCTACGAGCAGTACTTC. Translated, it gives CASSIIAPGQGGLYEQYF.